Following are 24 T cell receptor beta chains from one sample sequenced in a study of cytomegalovirus exposure and HLA in healthy donors. The PCR used 60 Vbeta and 13 Jbeta primers. Clones were read by immunoSEQ multiplex PCR, and TCRdb kept only the in-frame ones, dropping some. The repertoire holds 85,000 to 100,000 clones, with roughly two thirds as singletons. Sequenced input: PBMCs. These receptors originate from a human donor in good health.

The genes are TRBV30 and TRBJ2-7; 7 bases are a match to TRBD2. Per germline, CDR1 GTSNPN and CDR2 SVGIG (reference sequence). Trimming cost V 0 bases and J 3 bases; bases outside gene matches: 5. There are 14 residues in the CDR3. CDR3 in DNA: TGTGCCTGGAGTGTTCAAGCGGGGCTCTACGAGCAGTACTTC. This gives the protein CAWSVQAGLYEQYF.

The V gene is TRBV30, the J gene TRBJ1-5; the match to TRBD1 covers 8 bases. V was pared by 5 bases and J by 1 base, with 4 bases of the junction left unmatched. Germline loops: CDR1 GTSNPN, CDR2 SVGIG (reference sequence). This CDR3 spans 14 amino acids. CDR3 loop: CAWGTGRSNQPQHF. In DNA, the CDR3 is TGTGCCTGGGGGACAGGCAGAAGCAATCAGCCCCAGCATTTT.

DNA for the CDR3: TGTGCCAGCAGGGAGGGCGGCCGAGGGAGAGAGACCCAGTACTTC. Its protein is CASREGGRGRETQYF. The rearrangement links TRBV6-1 to TRBJ2-5, with D perhaps TRBD2 (6 bases). The CDR3 spans 15 residues. Deletions cut 6 bases from V and 4 bases from J, with 18 bases between. CDR1 is MNHNS and CDR2 is SASEGT in the germline V gene.

The rearrangement links TRBV14 to TRBJ2-3; 8 bases fit TRBD1. The V segment lost 4 bases and the J segment 0 bases; nucleotides outside the gene matches: 6. This CDR3 contains 16 residues. CDR1 is SGHDN and CDR2 is FVKESK in the germline V gene. The CDR3 sequence is CASSPYRDRSTDTQYF. The DNA for the CDR3 is TGTGCCAGCAGCCCCTACCGGGACAGGAGCACAGATACGCAGTATTTT.

V is TRBV4-1 and J is TRBJ2-1, with 7 bases aligning to TRBD1. The CDR3 has 15 residues. J gave up 3 bases and V 2 bases, and 4 bases lay outside the gene matches. Germline CDR1 and CDR2: MGHRA and YSYEKL. The CDR3 region is CASSQIGTDYNEQFF. DNA for the CDR3: TGCGCCAGCAGCCAAATTGGGACAGACTACAATGAGCAGTTCTTC.

As concerns this clone: The junction and the germline gene differ at one end; a read error may be behind it. This chain uses TRBV6-6 with TRBJ1-2, with 7 bases identical to TRBD1. The CDR3 is made up of 14 amino acids. The germline CDR1 and CDR2 sequences are MNHNY and SVGAGI (reference sequence). CDR3 in DNA: TGTGCCAGCAGTAAAATAGACAGGGTACGGGGCTACAACTTC. This sequence encodes CASSKIDRVRGYNF.

This clone came up a few times. This chain joins TRBV6-6 and TRBJ1-1; the D is unclear. Germline CDR1 MNHNY, CDR2 SVGAGI (reference sequence). V was trimmed by 5 bases and J by 1 base, leaving 5 bases between them. CDR3 length equals 12 residues. CDR3 DNA: TGTGCCAGCAGTCCAGAGAACACTGAAGCTTTCTTT. Its protein product is CASSPENTEAFF.

The rearrangement links TRBV7-9 to TRBJ2-7, with 10 bases aligning to TRBD1. The CDR3 runs 16 residues. Trimming removed 1 base from V and 3 bases from J; junction bases left unmatched: 6. CDR1 is SEHNR and CDR2 is FQNEAQ in the germline V gene (reference sequence). The CDR3 bases are TGTGCCAGCAGCTTAGACAGGACAGGGGGTTTCTACGAGCAGTACTTC. It specifies CASSLDRTGGFYEQYF.

This clone was seen a handful of times. V and J are TRBV7-2 and TRBJ1-6, with 9 bases fitting TRBD1. Looked up from germline, CDR1 is SGHTA and CDR2 is FQGNSA. V lost 3 bases to trimming and J lost 9 bases; unmatched junction nucleotides: 3. CDR3 size: 14 residues. CDR3 DNA sequence: TGTGCCAGCAGCTTCACGACAGGGGGTTCACCCCTCCACTTT. Translated, it gives CASSFTTGGSPLHF.

The rearrangement joins TRBV19 to TRBJ1-6; D is unclear. CDR1 is LNHDA, CDR2 SQIVND, per germline (reference sequence). V lost 6 bases and J 2 bases, leaving 11 bases between the germline ends. CDR3 length equals 15 residues. The CDR3 here is CASRTGGTYNSPLHF. DNA of the CDR3: TGTGCCAGTAGGACGGGCGGGACCTATAATTCACCCCTCCACTTT.

The count of this clone is one. CDR3 sequence reads: CASNFPGQGSNEKLFF. The CDR3 DNA reads TGTGCCAGTAATTTTCCGGGACAGGGGTCTAATGAAAAACTGTTTTTT. J is TRBJ1-4 and V is TRBV19; 10 bases agree with TRBD1. With 7 bases clipped from V and 3 bases from J, the junction kept 8 bases outside the gene matches. Germline V gives CDR1 LNHDA, CDR2 SQIVND (reference sequence). The CDR3 runs to 16 residues.

This clone was seen once. The V gene is TRBV18, the J gene TRBJ1-5; D is unclear. Germline CDR1 is KGHSH and CDR2 is LQKENI. The CDR3 is 15 residues long. Trimming took off 2 bases at V and 0 bases at J, with 8 bases between the two ends. The CDR3 nucleotides read TGTGCCAGCTCACCAACAGAGTATAGCAATCAGCCCCAGCATTTT. Translating gives CASSPTEYSNQPQHF.

The rearrangement uses TRBV10-1 and TRBJ1-5; D might be TRBD1 (5 bases). The CDR3 totals 18 residues. With 3 bases removed from V and 0 bases from J, the gap between germline ends came to 18 bases. Germline CDR1 reads WNHNN; CDR2 reads SYGVQD (reference sequence). CDR3 nucleotide sequence: TGCGCCAGCAGTGATGACATTTTATGGGGCTATAGCAATCAGCCCCAGCATTTT. Amino acid sequence: CASSDDILWGYSNQPQHF.

The CDR3 reads CSVEAGRAPYEQYF. The CDR3, as DNA: TGCAGCGTTGAAGCGGGCAGGGCCCCCTACGAGCAGTACTTC. The chain joins TRBV29-1 to TRBJ2-7; possibly TRBD1 for D (5 bases). Germline CDR1 SQVTM, CDR2 ANQGSEA. The CDR3 has 14 residues. The V gene lost 1 base and the J gene lost 2 bases, with 12 bases spanning the gap.

The table lists this clone with a few counts. The rearrangement joins TRBV5-1 to TRBJ2-4, with 7 bases identical to TRBD2. CDR3 length: 13 amino acids. The junction had 4 bases not matched to a gene; V was cut back by 1 base and J by 9 bases. The V gene's germline CDR1 is SGHRS and CDR2 YFSETQ. The CDR3 DNA reads TGCGCCAGCAGCTTGACCGGGGAGGGCATTCAGTACTTC. Amino acids: CASSLTGEGIQYF. The full variable domain, completed using reference TRBV5-1 and TRBJ2-4, is KAGVTQTPRYLIKTRGQQVTLSCSPISGHRSVSWYQQTPGQGLQFLFEYFSETQRNKGNFPGRFSGRQFSNSRSEMNVSTLELGDSALYLCASSLTGEGIQYFGAGTRLSVL.

The chain employs TRBV4-3 and TRBJ2-5; 7 bases map to TRBD1. Germline-derived CDR1 and CDR2 are LGHNA and YSLEER. J lost 2 bases, V lost 3 bases, and 3 bases had no gene match. The CDR3 has 14 residues. CDR3 protein: CASSHTDRQETQYF. Written as DNA, the CDR3 is TGCGCCAGCAGCCACACGGACAGGCAAGAGACCCAGTACTTC.

The J gene is TRBJ1-6, the V gene TRBV25-1, with D hard to call. This CDR3 is built from 15 residues. Per the germline V gene, CDR1 is MGHDK and CDR2 is SYGVNS. Trimming shortened V by 6 bases and J by 7 bases, and 16 bases separated the two germline ends. The CDR3 DNA follows: TGTGCCAGCAGCGGGAAGACACGGCCGAATTCACCCCTCCACTTT. It encodes CASSGKTRPNSPLHF.

This sequence joins TRBV18 and TRBJ2-3; TRBD1 might be the D (5 bases). The germline gives CDR1 KGHSH, CDR2 LQKENI. This CDR3 has 16 amino acids. V shed 3 bases and J shed 1 base, with 14 bases lying between them. For the CDR3, the DNA is TGTGCCAGCTCACCTCAGGGTGGAGAGGGCACAGATACGCAGTATTTT. Its protein is CASSPQGGEGTDTQYF.

The chain joins TRBV5-1 to TRBJ2-2; D possibly corresponds to TRBD2 (6 bases). Germline lookup yields CDR1 SGHRS and CDR2 YFSETQ. Deletions cut 2 bases from V and 5 bases from J, with 16 bases between. The CDR3 totals 16 residues. The CDR3 loop reads CASSFKAPDYTGELFF. For the CDR3, the DNA is TGCGCCAGCAGCTTTAAAGCTCCGGACTATACCGGGGAGCTGTTTTTT. The full variable domain, its missing parts supplied by reference TRBV5-1 and TRBJ2-2, is KAGVTQTPRYLIKTRGQQVTLSCSPISGHRSVSWYQQTPGQGLQFLFEYFSETQRNKGNFPGRFSGRQFSNSRSEMNVSTLELGDSALYLCASSFKAPDYTGELFFGEGSRLTVL.

In this sample, this clone turned up a few times. V usage is TRBV7-2 and J usage is TRBJ2-7, with TRBD1 matching 8 bases. CDR3 length: 15 amino acids. The junction had 9 bases not matched to a gene; V was cut back by 3 bases and J by 5 bases. The germline V gene has CDR1 SGHTA and CDR2 FQGNSA. The CDR3 DNA reads TGTGCCAGCAGCTTCTCTGCAGGGGGCTTACACGAGCAGTACTTC. It is translated as CASSFSAGGLHEQYF. The full variable domain, rest sourced from reference TRBV7-2 and TRBJ2-7, is GAGVSQSPSNKVTEKGKDVELRCDPISGHTALYWYRQSLGQGLEFLIYFQGNSAPDKSGLPSDRFSAERTGGSVSTLTIQRTQQEDSAVYLCASSFSAGGLHEQYFGPGTRLTVT.

The CDR3 DNA sequence: TGTGCCAGCAGCTTCAGAGATACGCAGTATTTT. Translation: CASSFRDTQYF. V and J are TRBV14 and TRBJ2-3; no firm D call. The ends were cut back, 5 bases at V and 5 bases at J, with 5 bases in the middle. The CDR3 is made up of 11 amino acids. Germline CDR1 SGHDN, CDR2 FVKESK.

The CDR3 spells CASSFGGRNTEAFF. CDR3 nucleotide sequence: TGTGCCAGCAGCTTTGGAGGGAGGAACACTGAAGCTTTCTTT. This chain joins TRBV5-6 and TRBJ1-1; D not resolved. Between the trimmed V and J ends, which lost 2 bases and 1 base, there was a span of 9 bases. CDR3 length equals 14 residues. Germline V gene lookup returns CDR1 SGHDT and CDR2 YYEEEE. The full variable domain, rest sourced from reference TRBV5-6 and TRBJ1-1, is DAGVTQSPTHLIKTRGQQVTLRCSPKSGHDTVSWYQQALGQGPQFIFQYYEEEERQRGNFPDRFSGHQFPNYSSELNVNALLLGDSALYLCASSFGGRNTEAFFGQGTRLTVV.

This clone came up a few times. The rearrangement uses TRBV11-2 and TRBJ2-7; 8 nucleotides match TRBD1. CDR1 and CDR2 from the germline V gene are SGHAT and FQNNGV. The CDR3 extends over 14 amino acids. The V segment lost 1 base and the J segment 3 bases; nucleotides outside the gene matches: 2. The CDR3, as DNA: TGTGCCAGCAGCTTAGTTGGGACAGGCTACGAGCAGTACTTC. This sequence encodes CASSLVGTGYEQYF. The entire variable domain, with the rest obtained from reference TRBV11-2 and TRBJ2-7, is as follows: EAGVAQSPRYKIIEKRQSVAFWCNPISGHATLYWYQQILGQGPKLLIQFQNNGVVDDSQLPKDRFSAERLKGVDSTLKIQPAKLEDSAVYLCASSLVGTGYEQYFGPGTRLTVT.

This clone was observed a few times. The rearrangement uses TRBV6-5 and TRBJ1-6; 7 bases line up with TRBD1. The CDR3 is made up of 16 amino acids. J lost 14 bases, V lost 0 bases, and 13 bases had no gene match. Looked up from germline, CDR1 is MNHEY and CDR2 is SVGAGI. DNA of the CDR3: TGTGCCAGCAGTTACTCCGGGGACAGTGTGAGACGGGCCCTCCACTTT. Protein sequence: CASSYSGDSVRRALHF.